Listed below are T cell receptor beta chains from one sample, sequenced in a study of blood T cell repertoires in COVID-19. Method: immunoSEQ multiplex PCR; TCRdb's copy keeps in-frame clones and lacks some. There are almost 200,000 clones in the sample; 79% occur only once, and around 6% lies in the top ten. Input material: peripheral blood. Every receptor here comes from a woman aged 40 to 50 with COVID-19, enrolled during active disease. Each CDR3 is given with its conserved first and last residue. The D gene is left open where the match is weak.

d_call	v_call	cdr3_aa
NA	TRBV10-3	CAISGASNQPQHF
NA	TRBV5-4	CASRSEALVNSPLHF
NA	TRBV27	CASSFTLSRAIEQYF
TRBD1	TRBV7-2	CASSPTGAGGDTEAFF
TRBD1	TRBV7-6	CASSLEATGGRTYGYTF
NA	TRBV10-3	CAINSAPTGELFF
NA	TRBV7-8	CASSFNSLRSGANVLTF
TRBD1	TRBV9	CASSVGPGGTEAFF
TRBD2	TRBV5-1	CASSWAGLAGDEQFF
TRBD2	TRBV2	CASSLLAGVDTQYF
NA	TRBV2	CASRVPGQNIQYF
TRBD1	TRBV27	CASSLWTGSHEQYF
NA	TRBV5-6	CASSFQLNTEAFF
NA	TRBV9	CASSAGSWSDTQYF
NA	TRBV21-1	CASSNGSFERGQETQYF
TRBD2	TRBV9	CASSVGTSGRLVSYEQYF
TRBD1	TRBV5-1	CASSPPGQRMNEQFF
NA	TRBV4-2	CASSQDVVGRASRPQHF
NA	TRBV30	CAWTLNNSPLHF
NA	TRBV7-2	CASRQSGSYEQYF
TRBD1	TRBV7-9	CASSRTGGSYEQYF
NA	TRBV5-4	CASSLEQGSSTEAFF
NA	TRBV6-1	CASSEGRGISSNQPQHF
NA	TRBV18	CASSPDSTVYGYTF
NA	TRBV21-1	CASSKRRGFNSGNTIYF
NA	TRBV9	CASSPRGGTQPQHF
TRBD2	TRBV4-2	CASSREGLAGDTQYF
TRBD1	TRBV19	CASNNNRGPNQPQHF
NA	TRBV27	CASMVPGTEAFF
NA	TRBV4-2	CASSQERDVVGVETQYF
TRBD1	TRBV11-2	CASSQRRDRLPDTQYF
NA	TRBV18	CASSPQRADEKLFF
NA	TRBV6-5	CASRGGFSGNTIYF
TRBD1	TRBV27	CASRRQGHTDTQYF
TRBD1	TRBV5-8	CASSPDRGTLHF
TRBD2	TRBV9	CASSVASGMPGGDNEQFF
TRBD1	TRBV7-9	CASNGQGFEKLFF
NA	TRBV19	CASSPGGTTGELFF
TRBD1	TRBV9	CASSEWGQGGTGELFF
TRBD1	TRBV10-3	CAISTGDGNTEAFF
NA	TRBV29-1	CSATENTEAFF
NA	TRBV12-3/TRBV12-4	CASSLRGSAFF
NA	TRBV7-2	CASSLGSAKYEQYF
NA	TRBV9	CASSVDGGLRPQHF
TRBD1	TRBV5-1	CASSLGGGTGVPEAFF
NA	TRBV7-8	CASSRRQEPPTEQFF
TRBD1	TRBV5-5	CASSLATGAASPLHF
NA	TRBV7-9	CASSPDIPRAAEETQYF
NA	TRBV30	CAWTSVGSYNSPLHF
NA	TRBV25-1	CASSDPGSTEAFF